The clone carrying this T cell receptor beta chain has just a few counts. This entry is derived from a study of patients and donors after allogeneic stem cell transplantation. This CDR3 is 14 amino acids long. Trimming left V 3 bases short and J 2 bases short, with 11 bases between. MiXCR was run by TCRdb on the RT-PCR reads, yielding one entry per CDR3 protein. The data show approximately 430,000 distinct CDR3 sequences, with approximately 16% seen just once and 7.2% held by the top ten. The sequenced sample was blood, either unsorted or a sorted T cell fraction (not recorded which). The sequence came from a human donor who was either an allogeneic HSCT recipient or a stem cell or donor lymphocyte infusion donor (not recorded which). It is not recorded whose cells these are; they may come from a transplant donor. The rearrangement joins TRBV12-3 or TRBV12-4 to TRBJ2-7; possibly TRBD1 or TRBD2 for D (6 bases each). The CDR3 nucleotides are TGTGCCAGCAGTTTTCGGGGGCAGGCCTACGAGCAGTACTTC. Amino acids: CASSFRGQAYEQYF.